This section outlines one T cell receptor (beta chain) sequence together with its context. Its antigen remains undetermined. Base qualities are not provided; no much larger clone lies one nucleotide away. Using the deep immunoSEQ assay, TCR CDR3 regions were amplified from genomic DNA by multiplex PCR. Extracted genomic DNA from each cell subset was distributed evenly across all wells of several immunoSEQ 96-well plates, and each plate was treated as a replicate. For sorted subsets, around 0.2 ug genomic DNA, equal to about 30,000 T cell genomes, was loaded into each replicate PCR. Purified libraries were measured with a Qubit 3.0 fluorometer, size-checked on a Bioanalyzer 2100, and measured again with the KAPA Library Quantification kit. Every immunoSEQ 96-well plate was sequenced on a dedicated single-read 150-cycle Illumina NextSeq 550 flow cell. As for the original processing: The immunoSEQ output contained only junctional sequences without quality scores, so filtering could not match that applied to full-length reads. Sequences were annotated with PyIR, a Python wrapper for IgBLAST v1.9, and V/J genes and CDR3 were assigned using IMGT germline references. Reads with weak V/J assignments (E-value above 1e-6), missing CDR3, stop codons, out-of-frame junctions, or ambiguous translated residues were removed. A V3J clonotype was defined by an identical inferred V gene, J gene, and CDR3 amino acid sequence. To compute the percentage overlap between repertoires, the number of shared unique clonotypes was divided by the size of the smaller repertoire. Richness of each repertoire was evaluated using RTK rarefaction, the Chao1 estimator, and Recon v2.1 estimates of unobserved clonotypes. Generation probabilities were computed with OLGA for all TCRbeta clonotypes obtained by the gDNA method from several donors. Imported from immuneACCESS, the table was reduced by TCRdb to in-frame sequences with V and J called. These copies leave out some clones; in studies compared against another copy, an unresolved V gene accounts for under half, and the cause of the remainder is not known. V, J and clone size are taken as reported in that table, and D and trimming were inferred from the DNA itself. The sample table shows 2 million to 2.5 million clones, and more than 85% are seen once. The top ten clonotypes cover 0.39% of the sample.

Deletion took 3 bases off V and 5 bases off J, with a span of 13 bases between the germline ends. The CDR3 covers 14 residues, taking in both the cysteine and the phenylalanine. This entry keeps only the CDR3 DNA: 42 bases, framed from base 1. Taken from the germline V gene (reference sequence), the CDR1 and CDR2 loops are LNHDA and SQIVND. This entry comes from a study of shared clonotypes between healthy human individuals (dated by TCRdb to the early 2020s). Study-level background: Two women and three men aged 18 to 49 years were included in the cohort. To increase sequencing depth and limit assay-specific biases, different laboratories used diverse techniques to prepare libraries and sequence TCR repertoires. Per donor, leukapheresis produced somewhere between about 0.94 and 10 billion PBMCs. For each donor, CD4 naive and CD4 memory were each given three plates, CD8 naive was given two plates, and CD8 memory was given one plate. Blood TCR repertoires of about five healthy adults were deeply sequenced to estimate repertoire size and the extent of clonotype sharing between individuals.

Healthy HIV-negative adults with no recently reported acute infections or vaccinations were included as donors. Every donor was a Caucasian adult residing in Nashville, Tennessee, USA. CD4+ T cells were enriched by magnetic negative selection; naive cells were then positively selected on CD45RA, and the negative fraction formed the memory subset. Blood was obtained by leukapheresis, after which PBMCs were separated by Ficoll-Histopaque density gradient centrifugation and cryopreserved in liquid nitrogen vapor phase. Purity and quantity of every magnetically sorted T cell population were checked by analytical flow cytometry. Genomic DNA was isolated from each sorted fraction and quantified by UV absorbance on a Nanodrop 2000c. Paper-wide results and their limitations: Pairwise subsampling indicated that sequencing depth was expected to affect the degree of clonotype sharing among donors. Clonotypes shared by all four sorted-subset donors showed higher generation probabilities than non-shared clonotypes. Sharing across a few donors was observed for around 5% of naive CD4, less than 4% of naive CD8, 2.3% of memory CD4, and about 0.39% of memory CD8 clonotypes. Naive subsets generally had larger estimated clonotype richness than memory subsets. Incomplete sequencing was indicated by rarefaction of sorted-subset datasets, despite the large sequencing depth. Sampling was limited to blood, and TCR repertoires in tissue likely differ from TCR repertoires in blood. Because the study included only a small number of donors, the genetic and exposure-history diversity represented was limited.

The sequence was obtained from a man younger than 35 in good health. Some clones in this sample may be carry-over from other donors' samples. The chain was built from TRBV19 and TRBJ2-5; the D region possibly corresponds to TRBD1 (5 bases align). Sequencing input: naive CD4+ T cells from PBMCs. Reading the label with the study, this specimen's cell subset or site is: CD45RA+ positively selected. The CDR3 protein sequence reads: CASSMAGFRETQYF. The DNA sequence follows: TGTGCCAGTAGTATGGCAGGGTTTCGGGAGACCCAGTACTTC. Beyond the CDR3, the reference TRBV19 and TRBJ2-5 genes provide the residues; the full variable domain reads: DGGITQSPKYLFRKEGQNVTLSCEQNLNHDAMYWYRQDPGQGLRLIYYSQIVNDFQKGDIAEGYSVSREKKESFPLTVTSAQKNPTAFYLCASSMAGFRETQYFGPGTRLLVL.